This TCR beta chain was sequenced in a study of cytomegalovirus exposure and HLA in healthy donors. Findings and limits, study-wide: In a later analysis, V- and J-gene trimming of beta chains associated with a DCLRE1C missense variant, replicated independently.

As for this clone: The target antigen is unknown.

The PCR was carried out with 60 Vbeta primers and 13 Jbeta primers. The method was immunoSEQ multiplex PCR; TCRdb's version includes in-frame clones alone and lacks a portion of them. In the table there are 130,000 to 150,000 clones, around 80% of which are singletons. The receptor was isolated from a woman between 35 and 50 years old in good health and CMV-seropositive. Specimen: PBMCs.

In DNA form, the CDR3 reads TGCAGCGTTGAAGACCCCGACAGGGGAACCTCCTACGAGCAGTACTTC. As protein: CSVEDPDRGTSYEQYF. J is TRBJ2-5 and V is TRBV29-1; TRBD1 aligns across 8 bases. The DNA end favors TRBJ2-7, so the J call may be wrong. Per germline, CDR1 SQVTM and CDR2 ANQGSEA. This CDR3 spans 16 amino acids.